This T cell receptor beta chain was documented in a study of blood T cell repertoires in COVID-19. Study context: Acute and convalescent COVID-19 specimens originated in the United States, Italy and Spain. T cells, B-cell-depleted T cells, or PBMCs supplied cDNA or gDNA.

The CDR3 consists of 15 residues. V lost 4 bases and J lost 8; bases outside the gene matches: 12. CDR1 and CDR2 from the germline V gene are SGHRS and YFSETQ. Authors' methods: Amplification of reference gene primers provided the estimated nucleated cell counts. Produced via immunoSEQ multiplex PCR; TCRdb's table is partial and in-frame only. The V and J calls and clone size are taken from that table; D and trimming were inferred from the DNA. The sample lists some 700,000 clones, over 80% seen once, with roughly 0.25% in the top ten. What was sequenced was peripheral blood. This sequence originates from a woman aged 18-29 years with acute or convalescent COVID-19. The chain combines TRBV5-1 with TRBJ1-1; 9 positions match TRBD1. The CDR3 DNA sequence: TGCGCCAGCAGCCCTTCCCCCGGGACAGGGTTAGAAGCTTTCTTT. It specifies CASSPSPGTGLEAFF.